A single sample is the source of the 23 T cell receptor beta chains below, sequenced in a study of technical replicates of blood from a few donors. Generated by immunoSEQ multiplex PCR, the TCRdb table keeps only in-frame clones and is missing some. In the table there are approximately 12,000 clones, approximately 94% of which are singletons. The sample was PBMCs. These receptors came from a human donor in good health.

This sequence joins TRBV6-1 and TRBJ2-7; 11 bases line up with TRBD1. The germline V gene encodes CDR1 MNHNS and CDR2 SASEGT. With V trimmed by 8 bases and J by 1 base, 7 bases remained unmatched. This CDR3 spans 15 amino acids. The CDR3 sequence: CASEFGQGASYEQYF. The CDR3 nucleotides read TGTGCCAGCGAATTTGGACAGGGGGCGTCCTACGAGCAGTACTTC.

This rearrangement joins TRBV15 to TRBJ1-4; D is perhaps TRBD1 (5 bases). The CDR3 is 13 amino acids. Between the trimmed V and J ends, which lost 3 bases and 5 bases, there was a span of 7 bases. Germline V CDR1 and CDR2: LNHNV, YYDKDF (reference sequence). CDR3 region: CATSRGQNEKLFF. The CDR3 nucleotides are TGTGCCACCAGCAGGGGGCAAAATGAAAAACTGTTTTTT.

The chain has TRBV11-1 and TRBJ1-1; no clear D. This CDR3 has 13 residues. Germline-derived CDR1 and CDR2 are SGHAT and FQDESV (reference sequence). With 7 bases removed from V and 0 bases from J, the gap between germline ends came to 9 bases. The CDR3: CASTQELNTEAFF. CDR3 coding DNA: TGTGCCAGCACACAAGAACTGAACACTGAAGCTTTCTTT.

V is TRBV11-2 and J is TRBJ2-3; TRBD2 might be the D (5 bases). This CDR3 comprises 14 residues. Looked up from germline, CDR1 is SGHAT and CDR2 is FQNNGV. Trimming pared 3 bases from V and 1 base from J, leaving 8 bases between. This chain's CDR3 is CASSFGVGTDTQYF. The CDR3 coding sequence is TGTGCCAGCAGCTTCGGGGTAGGCACAGATACGCAGTATTTT.

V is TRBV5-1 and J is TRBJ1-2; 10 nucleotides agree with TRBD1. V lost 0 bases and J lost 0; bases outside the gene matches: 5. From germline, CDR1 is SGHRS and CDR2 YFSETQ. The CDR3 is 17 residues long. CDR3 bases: TGCGCCAGCAGCTTGGTTGGGGGACAGGGGTCTAACTATGGCTACACCTTC. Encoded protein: CASSLVGGQGSNYGYTF.

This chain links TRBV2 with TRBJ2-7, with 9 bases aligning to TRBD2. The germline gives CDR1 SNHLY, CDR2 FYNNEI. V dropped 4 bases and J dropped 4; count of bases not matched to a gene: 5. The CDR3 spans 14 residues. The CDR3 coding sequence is TGTGCCAGCAGTGGGCGGGAGGGCCCGTACGAGCAGTACTTC. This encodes CASSGREGPYEQYF.

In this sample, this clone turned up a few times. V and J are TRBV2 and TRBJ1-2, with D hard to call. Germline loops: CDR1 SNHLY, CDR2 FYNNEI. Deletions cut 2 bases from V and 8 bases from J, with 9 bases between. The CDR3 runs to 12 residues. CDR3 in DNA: TGTGCCAGCAGTGAATCGGGGTGGGGCTACACCTTC. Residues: CASSESGWGYTF.

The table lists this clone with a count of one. The chain's CDR3 is CASSLVTDAGSTDTQYF. The CDR3 DNA sequence: TGCGCCAGCAGCTTGGTAACAGACGCGGGAAGCACAGATACGCAGTATTTT. The chain links TRBV5-1 to TRBJ2-3; tentative D call: TRBD2 (6 bases). Trimming took off 0 bases at V and 0 bases at J, with 14 bases between the two ends. The CDR3 contains 17 residues. From germline, CDR1 is SGHRS and CDR2 YFSETQ.

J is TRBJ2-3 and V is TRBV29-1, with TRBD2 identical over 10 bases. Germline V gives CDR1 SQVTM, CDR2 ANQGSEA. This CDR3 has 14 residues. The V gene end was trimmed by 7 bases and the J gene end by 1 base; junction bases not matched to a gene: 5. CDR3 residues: CSARTSGGTDTQYF. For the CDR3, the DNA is TGCAGCGCGCGGACTAGCGGAGGCACAGATACGCAGTATTTT.

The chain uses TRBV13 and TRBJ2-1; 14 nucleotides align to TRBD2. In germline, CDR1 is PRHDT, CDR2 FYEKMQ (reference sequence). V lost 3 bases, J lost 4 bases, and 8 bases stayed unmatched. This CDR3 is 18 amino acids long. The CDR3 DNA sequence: TGTGCCAGCAGCTTCCTCCGACTAGCGGGAGGGGTGTACAATGAGCAGTTCTTC. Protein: CASSFLRLAGGVYNEQFF. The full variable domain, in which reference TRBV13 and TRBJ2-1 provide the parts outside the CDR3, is AAGVIQSPRHLIKEKRETATLKCYPIPRHDTVYWYQQGPGQDPQFLISFYEKMQSDKGSIPDRFSAQQFSDYHSELNMSSLELGDSALYFCASSFLRLAGGVYNEQFFGPGTRLTVL.

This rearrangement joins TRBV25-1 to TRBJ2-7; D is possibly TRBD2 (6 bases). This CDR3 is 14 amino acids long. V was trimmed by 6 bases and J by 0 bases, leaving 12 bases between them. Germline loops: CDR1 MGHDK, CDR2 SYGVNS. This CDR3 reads CASSHSGASYEQYF. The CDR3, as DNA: TGTGCCAGCAGCCATAGCGGTGCCTCCTACGAGCAGTACTTC.

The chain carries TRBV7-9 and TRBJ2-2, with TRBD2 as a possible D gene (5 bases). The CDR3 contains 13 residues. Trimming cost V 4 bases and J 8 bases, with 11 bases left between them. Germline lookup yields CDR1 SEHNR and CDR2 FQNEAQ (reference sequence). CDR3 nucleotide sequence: TGTGCCAGCAGCTCCGGGGAGATTGGGGAGCTGTTTTTT. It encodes CASSSGEIGELFF. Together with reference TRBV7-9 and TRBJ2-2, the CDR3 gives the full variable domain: DTGVSQNPRHKITKRGQNVTFRCDPISEHNRLYWYRQTLGQGPEFLTYFQNEAQLEKSRLLSDRFSAERPKGSFSTLEIQRTEQGDSAMYLCASSSGEIGELFFGEGSRLTVL.

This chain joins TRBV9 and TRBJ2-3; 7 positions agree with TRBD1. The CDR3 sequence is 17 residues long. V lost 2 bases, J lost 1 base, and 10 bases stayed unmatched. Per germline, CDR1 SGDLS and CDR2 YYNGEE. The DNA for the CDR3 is TGTGCCAGCAGCGTTCCGACAGGGACCAAGGGCACAGATACGCAGTATTTT. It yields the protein CASSVPTGTKGTDTQYF.

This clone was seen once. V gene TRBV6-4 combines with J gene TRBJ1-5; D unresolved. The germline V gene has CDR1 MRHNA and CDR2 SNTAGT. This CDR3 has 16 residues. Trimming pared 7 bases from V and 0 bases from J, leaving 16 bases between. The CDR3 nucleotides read TGTGCCAGCACCCCCCGAGGCAGACCTAGCAATCAGCCCCAGCATTTT. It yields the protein CASTPRGRPSNQPQHF.

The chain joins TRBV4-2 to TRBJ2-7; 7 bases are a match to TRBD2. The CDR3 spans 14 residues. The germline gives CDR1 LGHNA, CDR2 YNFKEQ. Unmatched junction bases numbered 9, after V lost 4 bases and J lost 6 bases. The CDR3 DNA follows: TGTGCCAGCAGCCCCCCCAGGGCTAGCGGCGAGCAGTACTTC. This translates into CASSPPRASGEQYF.

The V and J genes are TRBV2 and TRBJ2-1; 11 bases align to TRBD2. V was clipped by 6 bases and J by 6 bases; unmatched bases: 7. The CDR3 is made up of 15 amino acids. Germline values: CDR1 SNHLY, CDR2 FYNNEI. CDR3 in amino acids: CASRQLAGASNEQFF. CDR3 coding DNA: TGTGCCAGCAGACAACTAGCGGGAGCCTCCAATGAGCAGTTCTTC.

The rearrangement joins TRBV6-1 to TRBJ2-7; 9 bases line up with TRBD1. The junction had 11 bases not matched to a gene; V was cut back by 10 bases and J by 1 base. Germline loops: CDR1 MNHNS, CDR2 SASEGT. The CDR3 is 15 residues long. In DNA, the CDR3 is TGTGCCATCCAAACCGGGACAGGGATGTCCTACGAGCAGTACTTC. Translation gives CAIQTGTGMSYEQYF.

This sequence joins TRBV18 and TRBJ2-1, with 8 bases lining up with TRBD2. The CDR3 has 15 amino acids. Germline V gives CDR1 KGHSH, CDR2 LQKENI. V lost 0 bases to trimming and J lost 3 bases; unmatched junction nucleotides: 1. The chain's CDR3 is CASSPPSGNYNEQFF. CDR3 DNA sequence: TGTGCCAGCTCACCACCTAGCGGGAACTACAATGAGCAGTTCTTC. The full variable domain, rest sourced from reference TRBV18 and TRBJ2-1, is NAGVMQNPRHLVRRRGQEARLRCSPMKGHSHVYWYRQLPEEGLKFMVYLQKENIIDESGMPKERFSAEFPKEGPSILRIQQVVRGDSAAYFCASSPPSGNYNEQFFGPGTRLTVL.

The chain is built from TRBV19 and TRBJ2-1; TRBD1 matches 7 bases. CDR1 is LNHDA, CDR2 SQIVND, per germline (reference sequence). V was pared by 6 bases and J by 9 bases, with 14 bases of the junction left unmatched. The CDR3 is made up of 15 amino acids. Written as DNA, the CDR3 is TGTGCCAGTAGCCCAATGAGGGACAGTCCTACTGAGCAGTTCTTC. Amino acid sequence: CASSPMRDSPTEQFF.

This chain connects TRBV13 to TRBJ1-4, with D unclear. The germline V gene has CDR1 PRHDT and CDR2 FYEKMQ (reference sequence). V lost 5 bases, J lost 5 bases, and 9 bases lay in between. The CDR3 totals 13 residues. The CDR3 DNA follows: TGTGCCAGCAGCCGAGAGCAAAATGAAAAACTGTTTTTT. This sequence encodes CASSREQNEKLFF.

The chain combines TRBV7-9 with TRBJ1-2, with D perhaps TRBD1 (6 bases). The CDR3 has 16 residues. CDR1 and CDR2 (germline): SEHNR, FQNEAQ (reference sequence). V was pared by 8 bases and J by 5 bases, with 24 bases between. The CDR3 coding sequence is TGTGCCAGCCCCCAACCTTCAAGCGCAGGGGATTATGGCTACACCTTC. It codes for CASPQPSSAGDYGYTF.

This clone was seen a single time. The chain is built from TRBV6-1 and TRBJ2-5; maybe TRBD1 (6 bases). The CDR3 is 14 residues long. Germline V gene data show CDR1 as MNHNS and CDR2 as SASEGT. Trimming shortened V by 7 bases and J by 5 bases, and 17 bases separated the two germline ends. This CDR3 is CASTHRESGETQYF. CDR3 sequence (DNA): TGTGCCAGCACTCACAGGGAGTCGGGTGAGACCCAGTACTTC.

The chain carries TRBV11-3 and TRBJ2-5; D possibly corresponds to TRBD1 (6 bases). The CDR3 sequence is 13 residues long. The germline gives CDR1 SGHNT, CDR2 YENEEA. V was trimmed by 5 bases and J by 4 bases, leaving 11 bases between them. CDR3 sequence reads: CASSPRRGETQYF. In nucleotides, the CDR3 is TGTGCCAGCAGCCCACGCAGGGGAGAGACCCAGTACTTC.